This section outlines one T cell receptor beta chain sequence together with its context. Its antigen specificity is not known. The sample holds no much larger clone one base away, and base qualities are not on file. The sample's time point label, in plain terms: after anti-PD-1 therapy. The tumor biopsies were site-matched, meaning the biopsies were taken from the same primary tumor before and after PD-1 blockade. For bulk TCRbeta sequencing, genomic DNA was extracted from tumor biopsies or peripheral blood, and input amounts ranged from roughly 600 ng to 6,500 ng. Bulk TCRbeta sequencing was performed on remaining biopsy material to increase sensitivity for rare clonotypes compared with single-cell TCR sequencing. Every patient was a poor candidate for surgical resection and had histologically proven advanced or metastatic basal or squamous cell carcinoma. The basal cell carcinoma cohort comprised about eleven patients, of whom roughly eight had bulk tumor TCR sequencing. Fresh biopsies came from the site of the primary tumor, and part of the tissue was kept in RNAlater for exome and bulk TCR sequencing.

The data are from a study of T cells in tumors after PD-1 blockade (dated by TCRdb to between 2018 and 2020). A note on the overall study: Patients with prior checkpoint blockade, systemic immunosuppressant use, or recent radiotherapy or other anti-cancer therapy within 4 weeks were excluded. Treatment consisted of either cemiplimab 350 mg every 2 weeks or pembrolizumab 200 mg every 3 weeks. While on anti-PD-1 treatment, some of the patients also continued taking daily vismodegib 150 mg. Tumor samples averaged around 28,000 TCR templates (range roughly 554-99,264) and roughly 6,000 unique clonotypes, roughly 22-fold deeper than single-cell TCR sequencing. Paired single-cell RNA and TCR sequencing was done in the study on site-matched tumors from patients with BCC or SCC, both before and after anti-PD-1 therapy. RECIST version 1.1 was used to evaluate clinical response.

The immunoSEQ platform was used for deep TCRbeta sequencing. The study's own analysis went as follows. For further analysis, only productive rearrangements were exported from the immunoSEQ Analyzer. A two-sided binomial test at Bonferroni-corrected P below 0.01 was used to call clones with significant expansion or contraction between timepoints. T cell phenotypes were assigned to bulk TCRbeta clonotypes by matching the clonotypes to single-cell RNA+TCR-seq clones that had the same TCRbeta sequence. Clone enrichment in tumor was calculated as tumor frequency divided by PBMC frequency from bulk TCR sequencing. GLIPH was used to sort TCRs into specificity groups, which are clusters of distinct TCRs that likely recognize common antigens through shared CDR3 motifs. The immuneACCESS repertoire file appears here via TCRdb, limited to in-frame rearrangements. These files lack a portion of the clones; in checked studies, under half of the deficit traces to unresolved V genes, and the cause of the others is not known. V, J and clone size were drawn from that table, and D and trimming were deduced from the DNA. This sample gives 450 to 650 clones in total; 75% of them show up just once. About 25% of the sample is in the top ten clones.

Summary of the overall study and its limitations: Comparisons between pre- and post-treatment samples were the only ones where clonal replacement appeared, with none seen between two pre-treatment samples, a pattern that argues against artifacts from biopsy timing or location. The source of novel T cell clones was not identified, and lymphoid organs or rare unexpanded clones within the tumor or the tumor periphery could be included among the possible sources. Roughly 40% of the TCR clonotypes from tumors also showed up in blood, and some novel exhausted tumor clones were present in pre-treatment blood, which suggests peripheral recruitment. Most exhausted CD8+ clones that expanded after therapy were novel clonotypes not detected before treatment, suggesting clonal replacement instead of reinvigoration of pre-existing clones.

The sequence came from a human donor with basal cell carcinoma. The source material was tumor tissue, sampled after anti-PD-1 treatment.

The DNA reads as follows: TGTGCCAGCACTCAAGACAGGGGGCCCTACAATGAGCAGTTCTTC. It encodes CASTQDRGPYNEQFF. The chain employs TRBV6-5 and TRBJ2-1; 10 central bases correspond to TRBD1. CDR1 MNHEY and CDR2 SVGAGI were looked up in the germline V gene. Unmatched junction bases come to 5, with V trimmed by 7 bases and J by 2 bases. The CDR3 starts with the cysteine, ends with the phenylalanine, and has 15 residues. This entry keeps only the CDR3 DNA: 45 bases, framed from base 1.